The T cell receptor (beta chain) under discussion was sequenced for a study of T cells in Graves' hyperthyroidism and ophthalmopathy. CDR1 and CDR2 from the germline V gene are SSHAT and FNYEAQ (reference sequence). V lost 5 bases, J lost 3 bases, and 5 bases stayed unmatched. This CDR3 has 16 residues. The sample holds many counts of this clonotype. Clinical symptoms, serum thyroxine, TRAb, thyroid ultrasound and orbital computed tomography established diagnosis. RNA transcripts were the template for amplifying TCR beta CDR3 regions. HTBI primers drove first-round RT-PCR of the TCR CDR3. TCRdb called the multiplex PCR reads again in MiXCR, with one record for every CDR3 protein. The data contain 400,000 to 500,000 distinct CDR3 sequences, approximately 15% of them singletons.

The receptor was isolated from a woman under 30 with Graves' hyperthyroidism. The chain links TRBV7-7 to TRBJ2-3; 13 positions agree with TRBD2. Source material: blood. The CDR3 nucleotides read TGTGCCAGCAGCCCGGGGACTAGCGGGAAGACAGATACGCAGTATTTT. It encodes CASSPGTSGKTDTQYF. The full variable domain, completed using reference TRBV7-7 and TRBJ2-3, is GAGVSQSPRYKVTKRGQDVTLRCDPISSHATLYWYQQALGQGPEFLTYFNYEAQPDKSGLPSDRFSAERPEGSISTLTIQRTEQRDSAMYRCASSPGTSGKTDTQYFGPGTRLTVL.